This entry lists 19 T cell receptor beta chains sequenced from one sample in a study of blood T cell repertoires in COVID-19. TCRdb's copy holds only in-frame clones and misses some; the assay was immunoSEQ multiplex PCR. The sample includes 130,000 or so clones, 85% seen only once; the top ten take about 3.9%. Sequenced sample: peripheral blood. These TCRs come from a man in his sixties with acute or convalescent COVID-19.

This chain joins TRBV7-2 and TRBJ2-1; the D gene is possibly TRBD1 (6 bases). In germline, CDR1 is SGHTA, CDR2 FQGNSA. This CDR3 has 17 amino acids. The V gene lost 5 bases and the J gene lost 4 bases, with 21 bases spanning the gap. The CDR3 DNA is TGTGCCAGCAGCCTGGGATCCGGGACATCCCGATACAATGAGCAGTTCTTC. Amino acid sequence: CASSLGSGTSRYNEQFF.

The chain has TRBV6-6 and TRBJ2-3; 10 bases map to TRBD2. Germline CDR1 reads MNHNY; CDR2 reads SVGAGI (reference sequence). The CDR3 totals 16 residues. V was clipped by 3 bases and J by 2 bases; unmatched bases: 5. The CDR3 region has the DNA TGTGCCAGCAGTTATAGCCTAGCGGGAGTCACAGATACGCAGTATTTT. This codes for CASSYSLAGVTDTQYF.

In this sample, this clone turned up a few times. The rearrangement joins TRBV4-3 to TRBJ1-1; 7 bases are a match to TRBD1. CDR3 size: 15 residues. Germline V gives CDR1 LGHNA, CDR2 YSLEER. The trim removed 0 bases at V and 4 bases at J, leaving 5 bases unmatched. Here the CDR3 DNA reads TGCGCCAGCAGCCAAGATAGGGGGCCGGGCACTGAAGCTTTCTTT. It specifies CASSQDRGPGTEAFF.

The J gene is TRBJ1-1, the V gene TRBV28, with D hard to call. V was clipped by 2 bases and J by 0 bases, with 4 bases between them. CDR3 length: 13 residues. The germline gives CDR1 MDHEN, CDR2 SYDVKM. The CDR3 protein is CASSLLVNTEAFF. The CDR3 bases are TGTGCCAGCAGTTTACTTGTGAACACTGAAGCTTTCTTT.

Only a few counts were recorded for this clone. CDR3 nucleotide sequence: TGCGCCAGCAGCCAAGGGGCAGGGGCGACCTACGAGCAGTACTTC. This sequence encodes CASSQGAGATYEQYF. V and J are TRBV4-1 and TRBJ2-7; maybe TRBD1 (6 bases). Looked up from germline, CDR1 is MGHRA and CDR2 is YSYEKL. This CDR3 comprises 15 residues. Trimming cost V 1 base and J 2 bases, with 12 bases left between them.

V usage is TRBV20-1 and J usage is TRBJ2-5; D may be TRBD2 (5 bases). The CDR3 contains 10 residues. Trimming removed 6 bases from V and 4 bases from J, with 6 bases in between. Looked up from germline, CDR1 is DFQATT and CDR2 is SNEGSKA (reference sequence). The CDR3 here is CSAGVETQYF. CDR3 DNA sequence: TGCAGTGCCGGGGTAGAGACCCAGTACTTC.

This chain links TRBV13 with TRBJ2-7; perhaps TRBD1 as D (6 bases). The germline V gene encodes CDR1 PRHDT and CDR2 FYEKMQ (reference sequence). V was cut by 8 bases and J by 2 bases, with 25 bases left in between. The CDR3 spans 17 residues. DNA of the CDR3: TGTGCCAGCGCGGACCTAAGGTTCACACAGGGAACCTACGAGCAGTACTTC. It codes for CASADLRFTQGTYEQYF. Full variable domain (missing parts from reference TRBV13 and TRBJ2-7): AAGVIQSPRHLIKEKRETATLKCYPIPRHDTVYWYQQGPGQDPQFLISFYEKMQSDKGSIPDRFSAQQFSDYHSELNMSSLELGDSALYFCASADLRFTQGTYEQYFGPGTRLTVT.

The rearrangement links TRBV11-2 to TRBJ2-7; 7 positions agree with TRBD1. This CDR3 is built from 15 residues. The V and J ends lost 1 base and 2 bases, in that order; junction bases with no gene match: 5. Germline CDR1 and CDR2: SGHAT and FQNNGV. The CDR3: CASSLVLRGTYEQYF. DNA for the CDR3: TGTGCCAGCAGCTTAGTCCTCAGGGGGACCTACGAGCAGTACTTC.

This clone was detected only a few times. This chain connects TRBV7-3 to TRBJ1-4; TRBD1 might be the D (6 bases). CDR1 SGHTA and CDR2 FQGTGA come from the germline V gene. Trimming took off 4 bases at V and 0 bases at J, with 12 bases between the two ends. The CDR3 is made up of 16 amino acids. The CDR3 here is CASSSRQATTNEKLFF. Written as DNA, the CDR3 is TGTGCCAGCAGCTCCCGACAGGCCACAACTAATGAAAAACTGTTTTTT.

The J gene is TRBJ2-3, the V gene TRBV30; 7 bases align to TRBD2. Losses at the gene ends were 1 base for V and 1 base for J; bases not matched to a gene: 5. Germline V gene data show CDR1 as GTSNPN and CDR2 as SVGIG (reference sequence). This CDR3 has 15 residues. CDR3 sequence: CAWSGAGWRTDTQYF. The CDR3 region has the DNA TGTGCCTGGAGTGGAGCGGGATGGCGCACAGATACGCAGTATTTT.

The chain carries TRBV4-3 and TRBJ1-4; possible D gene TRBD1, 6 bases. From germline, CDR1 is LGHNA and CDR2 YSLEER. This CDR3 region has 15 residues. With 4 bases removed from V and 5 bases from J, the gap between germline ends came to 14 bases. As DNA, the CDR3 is TGCGCCAGCAGCCGATGGACAGCTCAGAATGAAAAACTGTTTTTT. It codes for CASSRWTAQNEKLFF.

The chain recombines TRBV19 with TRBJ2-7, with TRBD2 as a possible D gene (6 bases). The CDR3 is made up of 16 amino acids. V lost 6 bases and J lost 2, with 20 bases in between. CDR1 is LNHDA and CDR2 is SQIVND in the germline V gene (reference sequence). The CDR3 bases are TGTGCCAGTAGAAGAAAGACGGAGGGAGGCGCCTACGAGCAGTACTTC. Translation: CASRRKTEGGAYEQYF.

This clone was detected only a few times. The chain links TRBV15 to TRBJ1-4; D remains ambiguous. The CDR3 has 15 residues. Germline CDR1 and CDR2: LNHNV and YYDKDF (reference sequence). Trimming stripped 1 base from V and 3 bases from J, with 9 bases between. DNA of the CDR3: TGTGCCACCAGCAGAGCCGTACGGGCTAATGAAAAACTGTTTTTT. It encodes CATSRAVRANEKLFF.

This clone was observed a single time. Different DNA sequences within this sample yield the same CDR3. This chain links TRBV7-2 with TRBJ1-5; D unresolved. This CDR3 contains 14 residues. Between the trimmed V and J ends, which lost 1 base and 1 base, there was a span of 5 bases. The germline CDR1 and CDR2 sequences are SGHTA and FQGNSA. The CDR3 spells CASSLGESNQPQHF. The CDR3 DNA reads TGTGCCAGCAGCTTAGGCGAAAGCAATCAGCCCCAGCATTTT.

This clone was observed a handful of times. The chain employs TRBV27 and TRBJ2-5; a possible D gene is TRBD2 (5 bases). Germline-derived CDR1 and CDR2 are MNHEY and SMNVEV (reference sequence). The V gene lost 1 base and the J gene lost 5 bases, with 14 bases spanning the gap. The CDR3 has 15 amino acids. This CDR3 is CASSLYSRGWETQYF. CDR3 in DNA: TGTGCCAGCAGTTTATATTCCCGAGGGTGGGAGACCCAGTACTTC.

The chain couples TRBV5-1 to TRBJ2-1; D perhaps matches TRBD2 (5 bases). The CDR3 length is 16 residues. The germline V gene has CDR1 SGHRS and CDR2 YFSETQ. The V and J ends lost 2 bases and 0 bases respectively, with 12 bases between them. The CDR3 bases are TGCGCCAGCAGCTTATCCGGGGATGTCTCCTACAATGAGCAGTTCTTC. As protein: CASSLSGDVSYNEQFF.

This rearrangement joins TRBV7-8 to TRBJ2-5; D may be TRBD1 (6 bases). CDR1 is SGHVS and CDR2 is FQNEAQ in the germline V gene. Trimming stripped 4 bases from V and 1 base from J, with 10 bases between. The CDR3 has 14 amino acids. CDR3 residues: CASSSQGTQETQYF. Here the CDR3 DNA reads TGTGCCAGCAGCTCCCAGGGGACCCAAGAGACCCAGTACTTC.

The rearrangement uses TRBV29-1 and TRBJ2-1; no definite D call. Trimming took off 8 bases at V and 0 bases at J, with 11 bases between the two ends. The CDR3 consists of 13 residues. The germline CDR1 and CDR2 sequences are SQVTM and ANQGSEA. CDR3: CSSRLSSYNEQFF. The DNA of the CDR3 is TGCAGCTCGAGACTGAGCTCCTACAATGAGCAGTTCTTC.

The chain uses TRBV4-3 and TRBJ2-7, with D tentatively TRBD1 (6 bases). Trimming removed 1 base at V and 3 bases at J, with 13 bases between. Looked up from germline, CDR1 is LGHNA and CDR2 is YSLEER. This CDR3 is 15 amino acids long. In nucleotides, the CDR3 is TGCGCCAGCAGCCAAGCTAGGGGGACCATCTACGAGCAGTACTTC. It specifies CASSQARGTIYEQYF.